These 30 T cell receptor beta chains originate from one sample sequenced in a study of T cells after yellow fever vaccination (dated 2019 in TCRdb). The library was produced with 5' RACE. Sequencer: Illumina HiSeq 2500. TCRdb itself trimmed the public reads at Q25 with fastp, ran MiXCR and retained productive beta chains. Each entry merges the rows of one CDR3 protein and shows their most common DNA and genes. The sample records roughly 300,000 distinct CDR3 sequences, about 8.3% of which are singletons. Clones ranked in the top ten supply 17% of the sample. The treatment or condition label, read with the paper, signifies: live attenuated yellow fever vaccine strain. The sequenced sample was PBMCs, obtained roughly 45 days after the first yellow fever vaccination. These receptors all stem from a man aged 18 to 35 who received the YFV17D yellow fever vaccine.

The genes are TRBV24-1 and TRBJ1-5; the D gene is possibly TRBD1 (5 bases). Germline V gene lookup returns CDR1 KGHDR and CDR2 SFDVKD. V lost 2 bases, J lost 6 bases, and 10 bases lay in between. The CDR3 runs to 14 residues. CDR3 coding DNA: TGTGCCACCAGTGATTGGGGGGTTTTTCAGCCCCAGCATTTT. This gives the protein CATSDWGVFQPQHF.

This clonotype was detected only a few times. V gene TRBV12-3 or TRBV12-4 combines with J gene TRBJ2-5, with TRBD1 matching over 9 bases. Unmatched junction bases numbered 5, after V lost 6 bases and J lost 3 bases. This CDR3 has 14 residues. CDR3 in amino acids: CASRNRDREETQYF. Here the CDR3 DNA reads TGTGCCAGCAGGAACAGGGACAGGGAAGAGACCCAGTACTTC.

This clonotype was seen ten or more times. DNA of the CDR3: TGTGCCAGCAGTTACCTCACAGCTGGAAACACCATATATTTT. Translating gives CASSYLTAGNTIYF. The chain uses TRBV6-5 and TRBJ1-3; D uncertain. This CDR3 is built from 14 residues. Trimming took off 2 bases at V and 2 bases at J, with 7 bases between the two ends. Germline V gene data show CDR1 as MNHEY and CDR2 as SVGAGI.

V is TRBV20-1 and J is TRBJ1-1; D is perhaps TRBD1 (6 bases). Germline CDR1 is DFQATT and CDR2 is SNEGSKA (reference sequence). This CDR3 has 15 residues. Trimming pared 3 bases from V and 2 bases from J, leaving 16 bases between. CDR3 DNA: TGCAGTGCTAGTAACCACCGGGGGACAAACACTGAAGCTTTCTTT. Translation gives CSASNHRGTNTEAFF.

V gene TRBV7-8 combines with J gene TRBJ2-1, with 7 bases fitting TRBD2. Germline CDR1 SGHVS, CDR2 FQNEAQ. This CDR3 comprises 19 residues. Trimming removed 1 base from V and 8 bases from J; junction bases left unmatched: 20. Written as DNA, the CDR3 is TGTGCCAGCAGCTTAGGCGGAGGATGGGGAGGGTTGAAAGAGGATGAGCAGTTCTTC. Protein product: CASSLGGGWGGLKEDEQFF.

This clonotype was seen a handful of times. The chain has TRBV7-8 and TRBJ2-7, with 9 bases identical to TRBD1. The CDR3 consists of 16 residues. The trim removed 5 bases at V and 2 bases at J, leaving 10 bases unmatched. Per germline, CDR1 SGHVS and CDR2 FQNEAQ. The CDR3 here is CASSPEAGTGPYEQYF. CDR3 sequence (DNA): TGTGCCAGCAGCCCCGAAGCGGGGACAGGGCCCTACGAGCAGTACTTC.

The V and J genes are TRBV10-3 and TRBJ2-1; TRBD2 aligns across 9 bases. Trimming at V came to 3 bases and at J to 5 bases, leaving 5 bases not matched to a gene. The CDR3 runs to 15 residues. CDR1 ENHRY and CDR2 SYGVKD come from the germline V gene. DNA for the CDR3: TGTGCCATCAGTGATAGGCCTAGCGGGGACAATGAGCAGTTCTTC. Its translation: CAISDRPSGDNEQFF.

This clonotype was seen ten or more times. The chain carries TRBV10-2 and TRBJ2-7; 7 bases are a match to TRBD1. Germline lookup yields CDR1 WSHSY and CDR2 SAAADI. This CDR3 is built from 14 residues. Trimming took 3 bases from V and 3 from J; bases not matched to a gene: 5. The CDR3 reads CASSEDRVVYEQYF. Written as DNA, the CDR3 is TGCGCCAGCAGTGAAGACAGGGTGGTCTACGAGCAGTACTTC.

In its sample, this clonotype was seen a few times. V and J are TRBV12-3 or TRBV12-4 and TRBJ1-1, with D perhaps matching TRBD1 (6 bases). The CDR3 sequence is 14 residues long. The V end was cut by 3 bases, the J end by 3 bases, with 11 bases between. The CDR3 DNA reads TGTGCCAGCAGTTTGGGGGGCGAGGACACTGAAGCTTTCTTT. It codes for CASSLGGEDTEAFF.

This clonotype was counted ten times or more. The genes are TRBV29-1 and TRBJ2-1; D is ambiguous. Between the trimmed V and J ends, which lost 3 bases and 8 bases, there was a span of 5 bases. Germline V gene data show CDR1 as SQVTM and CDR2 as ANQGSEA. The CDR3 length is 10 residues. The CDR3 DNA reads as TGCAGCGTTGAGGAGTATGAGCAGTTCTTC. Residues: CSVEEYEQFF.

There are many counts of this clonotype. The chain recombines TRBV3-1 with TRBJ2-2; no firm D call. Germline loops: CDR1 LGHDT, CDR2 YNNKEL (reference sequence). The CDR3 is 14 residues long. Trimming cost V 1 base and J 2 bases, with 5 bases left between them. Written as DNA, the CDR3 is TGTGCCAGCAGCCAAGGGGGAAACACCGGGGAGCTGTTTTTT. It yields the protein CASSQGGNTGELFF.

This clonotype occurred many times. The chain is built from TRBV19 and TRBJ1-1; TRBD1 aligns across 7 bases. Trimming removed 7 bases from V and 4 bases from J; junction bases left unmatched: 6. The CDR3 consists of 13 residues. Germline-derived CDR1 and CDR2 are LNHDA and SQIVND (reference sequence). CDR3 nucleotides: TGTGCCAGTAAAGGGGAGGGGGCCACTGAAGCTTTCTTT. Residues: CASKGEGATEAFF.

The sample holds a few counts of this clonotype. The rearrangement links TRBV5-1 to TRBJ2-6; 9 nucleotides line up with TRBD2. V was clipped by 0 bases and J by 0 bases; unmatched bases: 10. This CDR3 has 20 residues. CDR1 and CDR2 from the germline V gene are SGHRS and YFSETQ. The CDR3 region is CASSLVAAGGPSSGANVLTF. In DNA form, the CDR3 reads TGCGCCAGCAGCTTGGTAGCAGCGGGGGGTCCCAGCTCTGGGGCCAACGTCCTGACTTTC.

This clonotype was recorded at least ten times. The gene calls are TRBV27 and TRBJ2-1, with D tentatively TRBD2 (6 bases). Germline-derived CDR1 and CDR2 are MNHEY and SMNVEV (reference sequence). Trimming left V 1 base short and J 10 bases short, with 14 bases between. The CDR3 has 14 residues. This CDR3 reads CASSLLLPGVEQFF. CDR3 in DNA: TGTGCCAGCAGTTTATTACTCCCGGGGGTCGAGCAGTTCTTC.

The rearrangement links TRBV4-3 to TRBJ2-5; D is perhaps TRBD2 (5 bases). Germline loops: CDR1 LGHNA, CDR2 YSLEER. The CDR3 is 15 amino acids. V was pared by 0 bases and J by 4 bases, with 12 bases between. The CDR3 nucleotides are TGCGCCAGCAGCCAAGAGGAGAGGGTAGGAGAGACCCAGTACTTC. It yields the protein CASSQEERVGETQYF.

This CDR3 reads CATSDFGSGGDQETQYF. The DNA for the CDR3 is TGTGCCACCAGTGATTTTGGTAGCGGGGGGGACCAAGAGACCCAGTACTTC. The chain joins TRBV24-1 to TRBJ2-5, with 11 bases that match TRBD2. With 1 base clipped from V and 0 bases from J, the junction kept 3 bases outside the gene matches. The CDR3 length is 17 residues. CDR1 KGHDR and CDR2 SFDVKD come from the germline V gene.

This CDR3 reads CASSLAWHQETQYF. CDR3 nucleotides: TGTGCCAGCAGCTTAGCTTGGCACCAAGAGACCCAGTACTTC. V and J are TRBV7-8 and TRBJ2-5; D gene unclear. The CDR3 is 14 residues long. V was clipped by 0 bases and J by 0 bases, with 5 bases between them. Germline V gene sequence: CDR1 SGHVS, CDR2 FQNEAQ.

This clonotype was recorded a few times. The chain joins TRBV14 to TRBJ2-3, with D possibly TRBD2 on 6 matching bases. The CDR3 loop spans 13 amino acids. Trimming removed 4 bases at V and 2 bases at J, with 7 bases between. Germline values: CDR1 SGHDN, CDR2 FVKESK. The DNA of the CDR3 is TGTGCCAGCAGCCGCGGGATCACAGATACGCAGTATTTT. Amino acid sequence: CASSRGITDTQYF.

This clonotype has just a few counts. The chain employs TRBV4-1 and TRBJ2-1; D gene unclear. Germline CDR1 and CDR2: MGHRA and YSYEKL. The V end was cut by 5 bases, the J end by 7 bases, with 12 bases between. The CDR3 consists of 13 residues. The CDR3 DNA follows: TGCGCCAGCAGCTCCGGGCACAGTAATGAGCAGTTCTTC. Its translation: CASSSGHSNEQFF.

The V and J genes are TRBV28 and TRBJ2-2; D is unresolved. Germline CDR1 reads MDHEN; CDR2 reads SYDVKM. This CDR3 spans 13 amino acids. V lost 10 bases, J lost 1 base, and 10 bases lay in between. This CDR3 is CATDPLNTGELFF. The CDR3 region has the DNA TGTGCCACCGACCCCCTGAACACCGGGGAGCTGTTTTTT.

The rearrangement links TRBV2 to TRBJ1-1; 9 bases agree with TRBD1. CDR3 length: 18 amino acids. CDR1 is SNHLY and CDR2 is FYNNEI in the germline V gene. As DNA, the CDR3 is TGTACCTTCTGTGCCCCCCACCCCGATACAGGGGGCTACACTGAAGCTTTCTTT. It translates to CTFCAPHPDTGGYTEAFF.

Worth noting for this clonotype: One end of the junction varies from germline; a read error may be responsible. The rearrangement uses TRBV7-2 and TRBJ2-5; D is tentatively TRBD1 or TRBD2 (7 bases each). The germline V gene has CDR1 SGHTA and CDR2 FQGNSA. The CDR3 loop spans 15 amino acids. As DNA, the CDR3 is TGTGCCAGCAGCCAACAGGGAGGGGGCGCAGAGACCCGGTACTTC. Translation: CASSQQGGGAETRYF.

The V call is TRBV5-6, the J call TRBJ2-2; TRBD2 aligns across 8 bases. This CDR3 is built from 17 residues. CDR1 is SGHDT and CDR2 is YYEEEE in the germline V gene. J was trimmed by 4 bases and V by 4 bases; bases with no gene match: 12. DNA of the CDR3: TGTGCCAGCAGCCAGTTCTCGACTAGCGCTCGCACCGGGGAGCTGTTTTTT. Translated, it gives CASSQFSTSARTGELFF.

This clonotype was detected a few times. This chain uses TRBV5-1 with TRBJ2-7, with D uncertain. Trimming removed 1 base from V and 4 bases from J, with 9 bases in between. The CDR3 loop spans 13 amino acids. Germline loops: CDR1 SGHRS, CDR2 YFSETQ. For the CDR3, the DNA is TGCGCCAGCAGCTTGATGGGCCTATACGAGCAGTACTTC. Its translation: CASSLMGLYEQYF.

This clonotype was seen more than once but under ten times. The chain uses TRBV5-5 and TRBJ2-2; TRBD1 aligns across 8 bases. Germline CDR1 reads SGHKS; CDR2 reads YYEKEE (reference sequence). The CDR3 totals 15 residues. The trim removed 4 bases at V and 5 bases at J, leaving 7 bases unmatched. CDR3 coding DNA: TGTGCCAGCAGCGTCCGACAGGGGAGGACCGGGGAGCTGTTTTTT. This codes for CASSVRQGRTGELFF.

This clonotype occurred a few times. This chain links TRBV7-6 with TRBJ1-1; D not resolved. This CDR3 comprises 13 residues. The germline V gene encodes CDR1 SGHVS and CDR2 FNYEAQ. The ends were cut back, 5 bases at V and 1 base at J, with 8 bases in the middle. CDR3 coding DNA: TGTGCCAGCAGCCCTACTACGAACACTGAAGCTTTCTTT. Protein product: CASSPTTNTEAFF.

The chain links TRBV6-1 to TRBJ1-1; no firm D call. The CDR3 has 14 residues. The germline V and J ends were trimmed by 6 bases and 7 bases, with 18 bases remaining between them. From germline, CDR1 is MNHNS and CDR2 SASEGT. CDR3 in amino acids: CASSPDLTALEAFF. CDR3 coding DNA: TGTGCCAGCAGCCCGGACCTTACGGCACTTGAAGCTTTCTTT.

The chain combines TRBV7-9 with TRBJ1-4, with 7 bases identical to TRBD1. V shed 2 bases and J 7 bases; nucleotides not matched to a gene: 7. Germline assignment: CDR1 SEHNR and CDR2 FQNEAQ (reference sequence). CDR3 size: 15 residues. For the CDR3, the DNA is TGTGCCAGCAGCTTAAGCGGGAACAGGGGTGAAAAACTGTTTTTT. Translation gives CASSLSGNRGEKLFF.

The rearrangement links TRBV27 to TRBJ2-2; 7 nucleotides agree with TRBD1. Germline V gene data show CDR1 as MNHEY and CDR2 as SMNVEV (reference sequence). The J segment lost 7 bases and the V segment lost 4 bases, leaving 9 bases of the junction unmatched. The CDR3 sequence is 15 residues long. CDR3 residues: CASSWETGNGGELFF. CDR3 coding DNA: TGTGCCAGCAGTTGGGAGACAGGGAACGGCGGGGAGCTGTTTTTT.

This clonotype has a handful of counts. This chain connects TRBV5-8 to TRBJ1-5; 10 bases fit TRBD1. The V segment lost 6 bases and the J segment 5 bases; nucleotides outside the gene matches: 11. The V gene's germline CDR1 is SGHTS and CDR2 YDEGEE. This CDR3 comprises 16 residues. CDR3 nucleotide sequence: TGTGCCAGCACCTACCTCGGGACAGGGGCCTATCAGCCCCAGCATTTT. Its translation: CASTYLGTGAYQPQHF. The full variable domain, completed using reference TRBV5-8 and TRBJ1-5, is EAGVTQSPTHLIKTRGQQATLRCSPISGHTSVYWYQQALGLGLQFLLWYDEGEERNRGNFPPRFSGRQFPNYSSELNVNALELEDSALYLCASTYLGTGAYQPQHFGDGTRLSIL.